One and the same sample provided the 6 T cell receptor beta chains below, sequenced in a study of T cells in Graves' hyperthyroidism and ophthalmopathy. Researchers amplified the TCR beta CDR3 regions from RNA transcripts. A set of HTBI primers served as the primers for a first-round RT-PCR of the TCR CDR3. TCRdb processed the multiplex PCR reads anew with MiXCR; each CDR3 protein has one entry. The sample consists of 600,000 or so distinct CDR3 sequences, about 43% of them appearing once. What was sequenced was peripheral blood or thyroid tissue (not recorded which). The receptors derive from a woman aged 18-29 years with Graves' hyperthyroidism.

There are many counts of this clonotype. The CDR3 nucleotides read TGTGCCAGCAGCTCTGCGGACGGCAATCAGCCCCAGCATTTT. Translating it yields CASSSADGNQPQHF. The J gene is TRBJ1-5, the V gene TRBV7-9; D gene ambiguous. Germline V gene sequence: CDR1 SEHNR, CDR2 FQNEAQ (reference sequence). The CDR3 totals 14 residues. Trimming left V 4 bases short and J 2 bases short, with 9 bases between.

This clonotype was observed many times. The chain links TRBV7-9 to TRBJ1-1; tentatively, D is TRBD1 (5 bases). This CDR3 comprises 16 residues. V dropped 2 bases and J dropped 0 bases, with 13 bases sitting between them. Per the germline V gene, CDR1 is SEHNR and CDR2 is FQNEAQ (reference sequence). The CDR3 reads CASSLSQGPMNTEAFF. The DNA of the CDR3 is TGTGCCAGCAGCTTAAGTCAGGGACCGATGAACACTGAAGCTTTCTTT. The whole variable domain, filled in from reference TRBV7-9 and TRBJ1-1, reads DTGVSQNPRHKITKRGQNVTFRCDPISEHNRLYWYRQTLGQGPEFLTYFQNEAQLEKSRLLSDRFSAERPKGSFSTLEIQRTEQGDSAMYLCASSLSQGPMNTEAFFGQGTRLTVV.

This clonotype turned up a few times. The chain couples TRBV7-8 to TRBJ1-5, with no clear D. Trimming pared 1 base from V and 0 bases from J, leaving 10 bases between. Germline-derived CDR1 and CDR2 are SGHVS and FQNEAQ. This CDR3 is built from 16 residues. The CDR3 is CASSLGSEYSNQPQHF. CDR3 DNA: TGTGCCAGCAGCTTAGGCAGCGAGTATAGCAATCAGCCCCAGCATTTT. Together with reference TRBV7-8 and TRBJ1-5, the CDR3 gives the full variable domain: GAGVSQSPRYKVAKRGQDVALRCDPISGHVSLFWYQQALGQGPEFLTYFQNEAQLDKSGLPSDRFFAERPEGSVSTLKIQRTQQEDSAVYLCASSLGSEYSNQPQHFGDGTRLSIL.

This clonotype has more than one count but fewer than ten. J is TRBJ2-7 and V is TRBV4-1; D is undetermined. Trimming took 0 bases from V and 5 from J, leaving 5 bases between them. The CDR3 spans 12 residues. Germline V CDR1 and CDR2: MGHRA, YSYEKL. This CDR3 is CASSQDGHEQYF. CDR3 coding DNA: TGCGCCAGCAGCCAAGATGGCCACGAGCAGTACTTC.

This clonotype came up many times. The chain links TRBV29-1 to TRBJ1-1; D remains unclear. V was trimmed by 6 bases and J by 3 bases, leaving 11 bases between them. Germline-derived CDR1 and CDR2 are SQVTM and ANQGSEA. CDR3 size: 12 residues. The CDR3: CSVTREHTEAFF. CDR3 DNA: TGCAGCGTGACCCGGGAGCACACTGAAGCTTTCTTT.

The rearrangement joins TRBV9 to TRBJ1-5, with no clear D. V lost 0 bases to trimming and J lost 9 bases, with 13 bases between them. Germline-derived CDR1 and CDR2 are SGDLS and YYNGEE. The CDR3 is 14 residues long. This CDR3 reads CASSVDDQVWPQHF. In DNA form, the CDR3 reads TGTGCCAGCAGCGTAGACGATCAGGTCTGGCCCCAGCATTTT.